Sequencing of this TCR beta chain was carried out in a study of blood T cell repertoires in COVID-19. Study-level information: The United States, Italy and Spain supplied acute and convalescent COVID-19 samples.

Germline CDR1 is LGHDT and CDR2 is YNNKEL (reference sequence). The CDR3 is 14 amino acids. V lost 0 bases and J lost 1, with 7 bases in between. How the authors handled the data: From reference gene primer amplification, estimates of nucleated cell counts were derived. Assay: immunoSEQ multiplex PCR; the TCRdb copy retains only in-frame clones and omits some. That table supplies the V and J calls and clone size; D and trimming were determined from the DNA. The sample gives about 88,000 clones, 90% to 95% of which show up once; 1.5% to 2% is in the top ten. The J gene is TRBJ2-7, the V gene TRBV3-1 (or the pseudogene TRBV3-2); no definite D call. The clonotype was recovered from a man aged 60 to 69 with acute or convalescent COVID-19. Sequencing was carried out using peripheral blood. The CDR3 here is CASSQDQLSYEQYF. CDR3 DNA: TGTGCCAGCAGCCAAGATCAATTGTCCTACGAGCAGTACTTC.